Included here is one T cell receptor beta chain sequence, with context. The antigen is unknown. This specimen belongs to a study of cytotoxic CD8 clonotypes in ibrutinib-treated CLL. Study summary: On average, each sample had approximately 250,000 productive templates and more than 75,000 productive rearrangements.

V lost 7 bases, J lost 7 bases, and 8 bases stayed unmatched. CDR3 length: 14 residues. From germline, CDR1 is MNHNS and CDR2 SASEGT. TCRdb's copy holds only in-frame clones and misses some; the assay was immunoSEQ multiplex PCR. The sample includes about 85,000 clones, roughly 80% of them seen just once. Study-wide points: Starting clonality was above that of age-matched healthy donors and tracked circulating CD8+ T-cell counts.

This specimen was PBMCs, taken after 12 months of ibrutinib treatment. The receptor's source is a human donor with chronic lymphocytic leukemia. The V and J genes are TRBV6-1 and TRBJ2-7; 12 nucleotides agree with TRBD1. The chain's CDR3 is CASTRDRGLGEQYF. In nucleotides, the CDR3 is TGTGCCAGCACCCGGGACAGGGGGCTGGGGGAGCAGTACTTC.